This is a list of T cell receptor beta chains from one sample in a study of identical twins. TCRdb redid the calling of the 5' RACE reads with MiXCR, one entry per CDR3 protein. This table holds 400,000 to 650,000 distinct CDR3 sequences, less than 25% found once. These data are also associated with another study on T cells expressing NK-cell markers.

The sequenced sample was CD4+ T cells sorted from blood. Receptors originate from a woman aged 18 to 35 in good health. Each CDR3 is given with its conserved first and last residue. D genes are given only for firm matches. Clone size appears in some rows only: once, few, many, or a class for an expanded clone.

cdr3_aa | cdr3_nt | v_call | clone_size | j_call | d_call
CASSFSGTGANEQYF | TGTGCCAGCAGTTTTTCCGGGACAGGGGCTAACGAGCAGTACTTC | TRBV27 | - | TRBJ2-7 | TRBD1
CASSQVGPWNTEAFF | TGCGCCAGCAGCCAAGTTGGCCCTTGGAACACTGAAGCTTTCTTT | TRBV5-1 | - | TRBJ1-1 | -
CASFSAGGTEAFF | TGTGCCAGCTTTTCGGCAGGGGGCACTGAAGCTTTCTTT | TRBV6-6 | - | TRBJ1-1 | TRBD1
CASSRERAGYNEQFF | TGTGCCAGCAGCCGAGAGAGGGCTGGTTACAATGAGCAGTTCTTC | TRBV7-2 | - | TRBJ2-1 | -
CASSWPRAGTYEQYF | TGCGCCAGCAGCTGGCCCCGAGCGGGCACCTACGAGCAGTACTTC | TRBV5-1 | - | TRBJ2-7 | -
CASRGTTKETQYF | TGTGCCAGTAGGGGGACAACTAAAGAGACCCAGTACTTC | TRBV19 | - | TRBJ2-5 | -
CASRDRAKQETQYF | TGTGCCAGCAGAGACCGGGCTAAACAAGAGACCCAGTACTTC | TRBV2 | - | TRBJ2-5 | -
CASSLRTSEGDTQYF | TGCGCCAGCAGCTTGAGGACCTCGGAGGGGGATACGCAGTATTTT | TRBV5-1 | few | TRBJ2-3 | -
CASSVTSGFYEQYF | TGTGCCAGCAGTGTTACTAGTGGGTTCTACGAGCAGTACTTC | TRBV2 | - | TRBJ2-7 | -
CSARTSSAEAFF | TGCAGTGCTAGAACCTCATCGGCTGAAGCTTTCTTT | TRBV20-1 | many | TRBJ1-1 | -